This TCR beta chain originates from a study of CD8 T cells in ankylosing spondylitis. Study-wide results and limits: Significant enrichment of disease-linked clones was reported in matched ankylosing spondylitis synovial fluid. Ankylosing spondylitis blood appeared to be characterized by a TCR beta motif of fewer than ten highly homologous variants.

At least ten counts were recorded for this clonotype. What it binds is unknown. This CDR3 is 14 amino acids long. Germline CDR1 reads SGHTA; CDR2 reads FQGNSA. V was shortened by 4 bases and J by 5 bases, with 11 bases between the two germline ends. 5'-RACE, quantitative and with molecular barcodes, yielded the TCR beta libraries. TCRdb re-called the 5' RACE reads with MiXCR, one entry per CDR3 protein. The table lists 450,000 to 550,000 distinct CDR3 sequences, about 5.2% of them singletons. What was sequenced was blood, either unsorted or a sorted T cell fraction (not recorded which). The chain uses TRBV7-2 and TRBJ1-4, with D unresolved. The sequence came from a male donor with ankylosing spondylitis. The CDR3 spells CASSSRRMNEKLFF. In nucleotides, the CDR3 is TGTGCCAGCAGCTCAAGACGGATGAATGAAAAACTGTTTTTT.